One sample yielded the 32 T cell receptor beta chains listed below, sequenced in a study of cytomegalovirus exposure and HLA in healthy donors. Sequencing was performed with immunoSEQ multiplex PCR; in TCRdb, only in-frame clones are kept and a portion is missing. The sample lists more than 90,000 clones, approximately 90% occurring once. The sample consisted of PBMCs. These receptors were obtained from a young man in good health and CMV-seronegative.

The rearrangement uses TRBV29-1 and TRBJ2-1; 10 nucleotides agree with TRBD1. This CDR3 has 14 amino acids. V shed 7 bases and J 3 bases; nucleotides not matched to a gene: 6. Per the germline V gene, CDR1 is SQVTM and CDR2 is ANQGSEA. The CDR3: CSAAGTGVYNEQFF. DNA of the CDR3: TGCAGCGCTGCCGGGACAGGGGTCTACAATGAGCAGTTCTTC.

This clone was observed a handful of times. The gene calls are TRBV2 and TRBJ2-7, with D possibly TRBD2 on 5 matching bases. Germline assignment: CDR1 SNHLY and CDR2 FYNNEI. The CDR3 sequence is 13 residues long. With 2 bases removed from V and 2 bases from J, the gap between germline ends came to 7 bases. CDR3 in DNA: TGTGCCAGCAGTGAACTAGCCGCCTACGAGCAGTACTTC. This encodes CASSELAAYEQYF.

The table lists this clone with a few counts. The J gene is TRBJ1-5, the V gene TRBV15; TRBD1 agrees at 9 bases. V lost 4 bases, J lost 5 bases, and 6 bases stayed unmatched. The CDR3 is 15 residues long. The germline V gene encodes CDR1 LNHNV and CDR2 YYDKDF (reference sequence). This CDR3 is CATSKGQGYYQPQHF. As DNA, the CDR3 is TGTGCCACCAGCAAGGGACAGGGTTACTATCAGCCCCAGCATTTT.

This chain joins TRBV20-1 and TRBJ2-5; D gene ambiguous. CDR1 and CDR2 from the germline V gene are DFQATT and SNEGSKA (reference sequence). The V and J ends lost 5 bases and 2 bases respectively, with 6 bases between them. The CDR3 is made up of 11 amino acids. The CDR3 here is CSAELQETQYF. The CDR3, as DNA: TGCAGTGCTGAACTACAAGAGACCCAGTACTTC.

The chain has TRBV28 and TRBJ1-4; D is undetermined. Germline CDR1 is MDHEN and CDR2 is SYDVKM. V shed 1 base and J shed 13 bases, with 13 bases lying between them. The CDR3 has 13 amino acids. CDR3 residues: CASSLSQTGTLFF. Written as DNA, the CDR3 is TGTGCCAGCAGTTTATCTCAAACGGGAACACTGTTTTTT.

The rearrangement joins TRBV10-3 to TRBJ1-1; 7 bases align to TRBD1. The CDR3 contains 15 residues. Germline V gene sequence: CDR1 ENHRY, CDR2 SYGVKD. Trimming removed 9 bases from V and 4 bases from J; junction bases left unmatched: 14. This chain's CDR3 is CAMGREGAFGTEAFF. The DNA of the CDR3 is TGTGCCATGGGCCGCGAGGGGGCGTTTGGCACTGAAGCTTTCTTT.

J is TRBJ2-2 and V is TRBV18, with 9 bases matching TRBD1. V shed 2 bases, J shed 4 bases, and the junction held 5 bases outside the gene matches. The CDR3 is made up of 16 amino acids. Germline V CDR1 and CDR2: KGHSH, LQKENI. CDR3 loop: CASSPAGQGSTGELFF. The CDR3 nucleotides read TGTGCCAGCTCACCAGCGGGACAGGGATCCACCGGGGAGCTGTTTTTT.

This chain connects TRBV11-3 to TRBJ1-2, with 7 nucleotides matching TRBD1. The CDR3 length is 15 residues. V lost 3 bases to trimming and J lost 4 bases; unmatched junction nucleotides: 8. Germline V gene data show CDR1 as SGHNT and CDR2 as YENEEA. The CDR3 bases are TGTGCCAGCAGCTTTACAGGGGCGGCGTCCTATGGCTACACCTTC. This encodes CASSFTGAASYGYTF.

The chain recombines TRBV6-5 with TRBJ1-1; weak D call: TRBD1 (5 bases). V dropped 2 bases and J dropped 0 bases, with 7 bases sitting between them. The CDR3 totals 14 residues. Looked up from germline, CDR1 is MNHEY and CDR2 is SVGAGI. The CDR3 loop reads CASSYATVNTEAFF. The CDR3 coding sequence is TGTGCCAGCAGTTACGCGACAGTGAACACTGAAGCTTTCTTT.

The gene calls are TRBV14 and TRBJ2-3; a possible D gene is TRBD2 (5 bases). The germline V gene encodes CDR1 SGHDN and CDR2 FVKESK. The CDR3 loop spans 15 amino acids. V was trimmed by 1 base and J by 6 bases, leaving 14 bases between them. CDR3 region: CASSQGRTSWDTQYF. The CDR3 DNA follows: TGTGCCAGCAGCCAAGGGAGGACTTCCTGGGATACGCAGTATTTT.

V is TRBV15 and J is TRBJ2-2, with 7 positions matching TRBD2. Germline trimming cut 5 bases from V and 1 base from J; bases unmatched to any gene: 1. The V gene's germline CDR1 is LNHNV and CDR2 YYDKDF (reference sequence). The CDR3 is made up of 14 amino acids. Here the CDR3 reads CATSQRENTGELFF. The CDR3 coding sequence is TGTGCCACCAGCCAGCGGGAGAACACCGGGGAGCTGTTTTTT.

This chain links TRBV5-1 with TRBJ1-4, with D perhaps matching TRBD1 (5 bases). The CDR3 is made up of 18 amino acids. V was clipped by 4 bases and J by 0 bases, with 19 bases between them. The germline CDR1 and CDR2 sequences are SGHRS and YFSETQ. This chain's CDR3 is CASSLYGVRETTNEKLFF. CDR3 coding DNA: TGCGCCAGCAGCCTCTACGGCGTCAGGGAAACAACTAATGAAAAACTGTTTTTT.

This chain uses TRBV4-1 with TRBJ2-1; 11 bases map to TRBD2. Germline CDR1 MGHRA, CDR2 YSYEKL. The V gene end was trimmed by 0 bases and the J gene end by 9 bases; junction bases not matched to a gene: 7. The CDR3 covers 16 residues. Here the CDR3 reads CASSQDTSGRFGEQFF. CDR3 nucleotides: TGCGCCAGCAGCCAAGATACTAGCGGGAGATTCGGTGAGCAGTTCTTC.

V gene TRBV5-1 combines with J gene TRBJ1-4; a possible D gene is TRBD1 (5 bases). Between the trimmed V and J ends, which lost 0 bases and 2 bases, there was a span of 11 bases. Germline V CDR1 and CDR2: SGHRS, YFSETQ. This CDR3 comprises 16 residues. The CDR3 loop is CASSLAAGTTNEKLFF. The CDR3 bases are TGCGCCAGCAGCTTGGCTGCGGGGACCACTAATGAAAAACTGTTTTTT.

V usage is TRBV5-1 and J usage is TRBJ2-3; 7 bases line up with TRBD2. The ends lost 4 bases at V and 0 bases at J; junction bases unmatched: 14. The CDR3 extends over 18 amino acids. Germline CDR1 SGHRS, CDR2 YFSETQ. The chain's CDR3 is CASSGRAGPSSSTDTQYF. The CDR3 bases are TGCGCCAGCAGCGGTAGAGCGGGACCTTCTTCTAGCACAGATACGCAGTATTTT.

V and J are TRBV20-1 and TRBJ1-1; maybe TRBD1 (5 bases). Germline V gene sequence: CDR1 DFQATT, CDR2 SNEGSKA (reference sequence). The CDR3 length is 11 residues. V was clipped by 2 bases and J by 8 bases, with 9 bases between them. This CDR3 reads CSARQGTEAFF. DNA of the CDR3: TGCAGTGCTAGACAGGGCACGGAAGCTTTCTTT.

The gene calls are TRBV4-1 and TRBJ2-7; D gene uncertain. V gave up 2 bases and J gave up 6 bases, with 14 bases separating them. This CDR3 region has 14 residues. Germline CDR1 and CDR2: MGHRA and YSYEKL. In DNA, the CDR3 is TGCGCCAGCAGCCAACCAAGAGATTTAAGCGAGCAGTACTTC. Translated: CASSQPRDLSEQYF.

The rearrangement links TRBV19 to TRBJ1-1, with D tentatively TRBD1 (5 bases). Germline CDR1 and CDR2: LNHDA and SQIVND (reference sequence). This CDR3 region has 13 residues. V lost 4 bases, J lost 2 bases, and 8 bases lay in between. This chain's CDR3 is CASSTTGNTEAFF. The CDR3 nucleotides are TGTGCCAGTAGTACTACAGGAAACACTGAAGCTTTCTTT.

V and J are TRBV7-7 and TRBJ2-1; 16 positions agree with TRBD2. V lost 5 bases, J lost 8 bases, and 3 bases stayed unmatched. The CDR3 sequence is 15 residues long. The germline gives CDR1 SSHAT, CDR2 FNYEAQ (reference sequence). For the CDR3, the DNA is TGTGCCAGCAGCCTGGGACTAGCGGGAGGGTATGAGCAGTTCTTC. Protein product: CASSLGLAGGYEQFF.

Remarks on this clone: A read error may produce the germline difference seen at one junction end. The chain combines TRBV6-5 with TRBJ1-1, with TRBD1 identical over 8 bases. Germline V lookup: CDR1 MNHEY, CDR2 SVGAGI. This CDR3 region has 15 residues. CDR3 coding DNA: TGTGCCAGCAGTAACTCCAGGGGGCCTAACACTGAAGCTTTCTTT. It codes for CASSNSRGPNTEAFF.

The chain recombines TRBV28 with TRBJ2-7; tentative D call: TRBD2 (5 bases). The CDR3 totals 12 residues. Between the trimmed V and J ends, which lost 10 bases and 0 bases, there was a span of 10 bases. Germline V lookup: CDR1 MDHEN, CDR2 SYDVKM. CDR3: CATAGSSYEQYF. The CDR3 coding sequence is TGTGCCACGGCGGGCTCCTCCTACGAGCAGTACTTC. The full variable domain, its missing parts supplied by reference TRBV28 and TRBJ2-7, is DVKVTQSSRYLVKRTGEKVFLECVQDMDHENMFWYRQDPGLGLRLIYFSYDVKMKEKGDIPEGYSVSREKKERFSLILESASTNQTSMYLCATAGSSYEQYFGPGTRLTVT.

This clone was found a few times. The CDR3 coding sequence is TGTGCCAGTAAGCTAGACAGGGATTATAGCAATCAGCCCCAGCATTTT. Its protein is CASKLDRDYSNQPQHF. The V gene is TRBV19, the J gene TRBJ1-5; TRBD1 matches 7 bases. Germline lookup yields CDR1 LNHDA and CDR2 SQIVND (reference sequence). The CDR3 runs to 16 residues. J gave up 0 bases and V 7 bases, and 9 bases lay outside the gene matches.

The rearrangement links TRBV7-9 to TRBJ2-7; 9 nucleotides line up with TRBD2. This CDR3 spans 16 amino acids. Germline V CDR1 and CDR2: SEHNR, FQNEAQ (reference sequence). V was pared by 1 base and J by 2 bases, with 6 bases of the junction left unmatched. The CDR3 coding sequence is TGTGCCAGCAGCTTAGGGGGACTAGCACTTACCTACGAGCAGTACTTC. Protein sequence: CASSLGGLALTYEQYF. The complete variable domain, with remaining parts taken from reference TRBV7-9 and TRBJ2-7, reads DTGVSQNPRHKITKRGQNVTFRCDPISEHNRLYWYRQTLGQGPEFLTYFQNEAQLEKSRLLSDRFSAERPKGSFSTLEIQRTEQGDSAMYLCASSLGGLALTYEQYFGPGTRLTVT.

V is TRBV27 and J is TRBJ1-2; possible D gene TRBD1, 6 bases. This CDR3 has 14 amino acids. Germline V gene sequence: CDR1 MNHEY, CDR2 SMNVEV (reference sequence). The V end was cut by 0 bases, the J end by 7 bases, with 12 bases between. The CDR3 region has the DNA TGTGCCAGCAGTTTATCCCAGGGGTGGGGTGGCTACACCTTC. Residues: CASSLSQGWGGYTF.

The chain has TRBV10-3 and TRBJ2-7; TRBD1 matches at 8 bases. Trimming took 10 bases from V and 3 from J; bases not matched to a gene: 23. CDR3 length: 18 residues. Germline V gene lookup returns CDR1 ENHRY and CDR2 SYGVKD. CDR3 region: CANLKPGQAAILDYEQYF. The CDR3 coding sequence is TGTGCCAACTTGAAGCCGGGACAGGCCGCAATTTTAGACTACGAGCAGTACTTC.

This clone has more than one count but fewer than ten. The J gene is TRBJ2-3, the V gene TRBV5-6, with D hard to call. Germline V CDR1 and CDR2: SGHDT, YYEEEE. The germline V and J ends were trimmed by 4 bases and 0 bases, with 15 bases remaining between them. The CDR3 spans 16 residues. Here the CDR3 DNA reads TGTGCCAGCAGCCCGGTCCCTGTACCTAGCACAGATACGCAGTATTTT. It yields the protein CASSPVPVPSTDTQYF.

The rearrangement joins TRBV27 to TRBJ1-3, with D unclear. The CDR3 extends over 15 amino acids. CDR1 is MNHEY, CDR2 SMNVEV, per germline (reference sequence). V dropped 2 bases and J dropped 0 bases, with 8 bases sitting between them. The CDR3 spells CASSLNFYSGNTIYF. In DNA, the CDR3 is TGTGCCAGCAGTTTAAATTTCTACTCTGGAAACACCATATATTTT.

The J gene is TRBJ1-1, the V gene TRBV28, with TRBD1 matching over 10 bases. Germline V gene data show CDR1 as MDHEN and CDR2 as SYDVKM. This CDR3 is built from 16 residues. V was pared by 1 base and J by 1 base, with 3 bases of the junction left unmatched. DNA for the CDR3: TGTGCCAGCAGTTTATTAGGGACAGGGGCGAACACTGAAGCTTTCTTT. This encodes CASSLLGTGANTEAFF.

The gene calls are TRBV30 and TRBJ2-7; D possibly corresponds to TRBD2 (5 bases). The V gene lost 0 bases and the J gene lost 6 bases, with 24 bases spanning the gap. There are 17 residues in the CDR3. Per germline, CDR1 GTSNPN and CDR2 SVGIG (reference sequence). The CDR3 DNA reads TGTGCCTGGAGTGTACTAGTTGCGGACTTTCGACGGTCCGAGCAGTACTTC. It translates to CAWSVLVADFRRSEQYF. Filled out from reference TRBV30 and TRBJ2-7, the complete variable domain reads SQTIHQWPATLVQPVGSPLSLECTVEGTSNPNLYWYRQAAGRGLQLLFYSVGIGQISSEVPQNLSASRPQDRQFILSSKKLLLSDSGFYLCAWSVLVADFRRSEQYFGPGTRLTVT.

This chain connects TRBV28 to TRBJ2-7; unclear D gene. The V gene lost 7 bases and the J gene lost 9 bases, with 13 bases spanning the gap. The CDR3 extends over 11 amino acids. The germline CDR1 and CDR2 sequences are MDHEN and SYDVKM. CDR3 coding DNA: TGTGCCAGCAAGGATCAGACAAGGCAGTACTTC. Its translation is CASKDQTRQYF.

For the CDR3, the DNA is TGCGCCAGCAGCTTGGGGGGAGGCACAGAGCAGTACTTC. It translates to CASSLGGGTEQYF. The chain is built from TRBV5-1 and TRBJ2-7; weak D call: TRBD2 (6 bases). Germline V gives CDR1 SGHRS, CDR2 YFSETQ. The V gene lost 0 bases and the J gene lost 7 bases, with 11 bases spanning the gap. There are 13 residues in the CDR3.

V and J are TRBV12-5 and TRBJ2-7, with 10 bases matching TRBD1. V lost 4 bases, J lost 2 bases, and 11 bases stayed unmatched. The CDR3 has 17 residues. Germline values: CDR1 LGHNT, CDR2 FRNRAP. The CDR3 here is CASGSSPGQGSTYEQYF. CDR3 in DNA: TGTGCTAGTGGTTCATCGCCGGGACAGGGGTCAACCTACGAGCAGTACTTC. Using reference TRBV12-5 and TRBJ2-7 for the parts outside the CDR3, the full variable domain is DARVTQTPRHKVTEMGQEVTMRCQPILGHNTVFWYRQTMMQGLELLAYFRNRAPLDDSGMPKDRFSAEMPDATLATLKIQPSEPRDSAVYFCASGSSPGQGSTYEQYFGPGTRLTVT.